The source of this T cell receptor beta chain is a study of cytomegalovirus exposure and HLA in healthy donors. General study points: Most TCR sequences showed up rarely, but some public TCRs showed up in many donors. Among the CMV-associated chains, a few were confirmed in vitro as specific for CMV antigens.

Only in-frame clones appear in the TCRdb table, and some are missing; sequencing was by immunoSEQ multiplex PCR. Among roughly 240,000 clones, approximately 90% were seen once, and the ten largest hold less than 3%. A note on this clone: Its specificity is not known.

With V trimmed by 5 bases and J by 7 bases, 6 bases remained unmatched. Germline CDR1 is LNHDA and CDR2 is SQIVND (reference sequence). The CDR3 has 15 amino acids. This TCR came from a man aged 18 to 29 in good health and CMV-seronegative. The V gene is TRBV19, the J gene TRBJ1-6; 9 bases fit TRBD1. The specimen sequenced was PBMCs. The CDR3 reads CASSSIGTGNSPLHF. As DNA, the CDR3 is TGTGCCAGTAGTTCTATAGGGACAGGGAATTCACCCCTCCACTTT.